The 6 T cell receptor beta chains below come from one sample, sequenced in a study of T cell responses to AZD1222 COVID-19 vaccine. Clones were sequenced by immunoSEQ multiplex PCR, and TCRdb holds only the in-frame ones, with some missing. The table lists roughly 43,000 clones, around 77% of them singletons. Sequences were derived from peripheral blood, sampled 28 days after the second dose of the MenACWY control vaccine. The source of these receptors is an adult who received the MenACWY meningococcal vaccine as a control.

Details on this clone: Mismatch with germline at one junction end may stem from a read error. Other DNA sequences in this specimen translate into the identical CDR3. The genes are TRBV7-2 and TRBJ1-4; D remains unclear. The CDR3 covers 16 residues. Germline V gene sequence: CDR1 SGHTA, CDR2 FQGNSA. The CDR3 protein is CASSLGGSWGYEKLFF. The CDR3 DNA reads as TGTGCCAGTAGCTTAGGCGGGTCTTGGGGTTATGAAAAACTGTTTTTT. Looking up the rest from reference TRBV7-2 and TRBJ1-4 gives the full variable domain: GAGVSQSPSNKVTEKGKDVELRCDPISGHTALYWYRQSLGQGLEFLIYFQGNSAPDKSGLPSDRFSAERTGGSVSTLTIQRTQQEDSAVYLCASSLGGSWGYEKLFFGSGTQLSVL.

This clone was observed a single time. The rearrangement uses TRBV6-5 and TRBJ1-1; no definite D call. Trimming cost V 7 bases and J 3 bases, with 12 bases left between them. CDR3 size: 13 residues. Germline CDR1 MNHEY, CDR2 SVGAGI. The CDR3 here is CASTQSWDTEAFF. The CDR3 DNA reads TGTGCCAGCACCCAGTCGTGGGACACTGAAGCTTTCTTT.

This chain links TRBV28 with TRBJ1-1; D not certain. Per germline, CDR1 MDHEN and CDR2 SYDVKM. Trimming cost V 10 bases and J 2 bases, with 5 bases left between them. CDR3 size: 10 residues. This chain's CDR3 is CATGNTEAFF. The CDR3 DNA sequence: TGTGCCACCGGAAACACTGAAGCTTTCTTT.

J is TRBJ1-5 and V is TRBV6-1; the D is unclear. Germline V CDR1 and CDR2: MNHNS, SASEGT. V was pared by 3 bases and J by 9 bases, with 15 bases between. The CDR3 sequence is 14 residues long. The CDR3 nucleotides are TGTGCCAGCAGTGACGAGGGTCCCCGAGGGCCCCAGCATTTT. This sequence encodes CASSDEGPRGPQHF.

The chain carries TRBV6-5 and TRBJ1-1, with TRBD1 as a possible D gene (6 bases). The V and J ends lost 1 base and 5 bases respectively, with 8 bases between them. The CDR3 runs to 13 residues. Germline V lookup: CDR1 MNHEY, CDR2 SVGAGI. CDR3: CASSYYRETEAFF. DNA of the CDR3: TGTGCCAGCAGTTACTACAGGGAAACTGAAGCTTTCTTT.

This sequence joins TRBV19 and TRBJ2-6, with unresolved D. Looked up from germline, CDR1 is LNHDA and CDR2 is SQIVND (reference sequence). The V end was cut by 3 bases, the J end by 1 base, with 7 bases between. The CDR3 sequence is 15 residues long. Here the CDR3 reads CASSILISGANVLTF. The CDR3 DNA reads TGTGCCAGTAGTATCCTCATTTCTGGGGCCAACGTCCTGACTTTC.